Following are 2 T cell receptor beta chains from one sample sequenced in a study of shared clonotypes between healthy human individuals. CD8 cells classed as naive were CD45RO-negative and positively selected for CCR7, excluding terminally differentiated effector memory CD45RA+ cells. Method: immunoSEQ multiplex PCR; TCRdb's copy keeps in-frame clones and lacks some. Of 1.5 million to 2.5 million clones detected, 85% to 95% appear once; the ten largest clones hold 1.2%. Specimen: naive CD8+ T cells sorted from blood. The receptors stem from a man aged 18 to 30 in good health.

This chain connects TRBV4-1 to TRBJ2-2; 9 bases are a match to TRBD1. CDR1 and CDR2 (germline): MGHRA, YSYEKL. The CDR3 consists of 18 residues. V gave up 0 bases and J gave up 3 bases; unmatched junction bases: 8. The CDR3 coding sequence is TGCGCCAGCAGCCAAGAATCGGACAGGGGTCTTCACACCGGGGAGCTGTTTTTT. This gives the protein CASSQESDRGLHTGELFF.

The V and J genes are TRBV7-9 and TRBJ2-7; tentative D call: TRBD1 (5 bases). Trimming removed 4 bases from V and 1 base from J, with 11 bases in between. The CDR3 totals 14 residues. Per germline, CDR1 SEHNR and CDR2 FQNEAQ (reference sequence). CDR3: CASSSTTASYEQYF. CDR3 sequence (DNA): TGTGCCAGCAGCTCAACGACAGCTTCCTACGAGCAGTACTTC.